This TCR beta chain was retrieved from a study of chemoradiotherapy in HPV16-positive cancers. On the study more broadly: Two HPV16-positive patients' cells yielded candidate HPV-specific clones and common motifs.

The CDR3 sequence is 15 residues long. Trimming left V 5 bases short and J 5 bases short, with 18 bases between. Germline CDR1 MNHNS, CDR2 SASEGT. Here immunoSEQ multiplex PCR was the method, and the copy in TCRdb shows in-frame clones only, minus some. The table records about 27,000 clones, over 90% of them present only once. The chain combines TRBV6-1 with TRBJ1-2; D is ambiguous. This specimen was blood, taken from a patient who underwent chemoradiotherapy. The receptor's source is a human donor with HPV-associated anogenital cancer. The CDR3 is CASSPRGGNYYGYTF. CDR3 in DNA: TGTGCCAGCAGTCCCCGGGGAGGGAATTATTATGGCTACACCTTC.